These 16 T cell receptor beta chains came from one sample sequenced in a study of shared clonotypes between healthy human individuals. The table came from immunoSEQ multiplex PCR; TCRdb's copy has only in-frame clones and leaves some out. Seen here are 2.3 million or so clones, 90% to 95% observed once, and the top ten hold under 0.45%. The sample taken for sequencing was naive CD4+ T cells from PBMCs. Subset of the sample: CD45RA+ positively selected. All receptors derive from a man aged 18 to 30 in good health. Some clones in this sample may be carry-over from other donors' samples.

The CDR3 sequence is CASSLWGGGATEAFF. The CDR3 DNA reads TGTGCCAGCAGCCTCTGGGGCGGGGGGGCCACTGAAGCTTTCTTT. The rearrangement links TRBV28 to TRBJ1-1; D is possibly TRBD1 (6 bases). CDR3 size: 15 residues. Germline V gene lookup returns CDR1 MDHEN and CDR2 SYDVKM. V was pared by 6 bases and J by 4 bases, with 18 bases between.

V is TRBV28 and J is TRBJ2-6; D gene ambiguous. The CDR3 sequence is 16 residues long. CDR1 MDHEN and CDR2 SYDVKM come from the germline V gene. Trimming took off 4 bases at V and 4 bases at J, with 14 bases between the two ends. The CDR3 sequence is CASSSPPKSGANVLTF. The CDR3 nucleotides read TGTGCCAGCAGTTCCCCCCCGAAATCGGGGGCCAACGTCCTGACTTTC.

In this sample, this clone turned up once. Other DNA sequences within the sample encode an identical CDR3. The chain joins TRBV29-1 to TRBJ2-7; D ambiguous. Trimming pared 4 bases from V and 2 bases from J, leaving 6 bases between. The V gene's germline CDR1 is SQVTM and CDR2 ANQGSEA. The CDR3 is made up of 11 amino acids. CDR3 residues: CSVGSTYEQYF. The CDR3 DNA is TGCAGCGTTGGAAGCACCTACGAGCAGTACTTC.

This rearrangement joins TRBV7-6 to TRBJ2-7, with D maybe TRBD2 (6 bases). The CDR3 runs to 16 residues. Trimming stripped 3 bases from V and 1 base from J, with 16 bases between. CDR1 and CDR2 (germline): SGHVS, FNYEAQ. The CDR3 region has the DNA TGTGCCAGCAGCTTGGGGGGAGGTGGCGGATCCTACGAGCAGTACTTC. Translating gives CASSLGGGGGSYEQYF.

The rearrangement joins TRBV11-2 to TRBJ2-5; 15 bases match TRBD2. This CDR3 has 17 amino acids. Per the germline V gene, CDR1 is SGHAT and CDR2 is FQNNGV. The junction had 11 bases not matched to a gene; V was cut back by 4 bases and J by 8 bases. Here the CDR3 reads CASSSLRTSGRGGTQYF. The CDR3 bases are TGTGCCAGCAGCTCCCTGAGGACTAGCGGGAGGGGTGGCACCCAGTACTTC.

Remarks on this clone: The junction does not match germline at one end; this may be a read error. The chain has TRBV28 and TRBJ2-7; D remains ambiguous. CDR3 length equals 12 residues. The germline V gene encodes CDR1 MDHEN and CDR2 SYDVKM. The CDR3 bases are TGTGCCAGCAGTTATGGTTCCGAATTGGCAGGTTTC. Translating it yields CASSYGSELAGF. Full variable domain (rest looked up from reference TRBV28 and TRBJ2-7): DVKVTQSSRYLVKRTGEKVFLECVQDMDHENMFWYRQDPGLGLRLIYFSYDVKMKEKGDIPEGYSVSREKKERFSLILESASTNQTSMYLCASSYGSELAGFGPGTRLTVT.

The V call is TRBV6-6, the J call TRBJ1-2; D is possibly TRBD1 (5 bases). The length of the CDR3 is 13 residues. Germline-derived CDR1 and CDR2 are MNHNY and SVGAGI (reference sequence). The V gene lost 4 bases and the J gene lost 2 bases, with 8 bases spanning the gap. In DNA, the CDR3 is TGTGCCAGCAGTTTAAGACAGAACTATGGCTACACCTTC. Residues: CASSLRQNYGYTF.

V and J are TRBV5-1 and TRBJ1-2; maybe TRBD1 (6 bases). Looked up from germline, CDR1 is SGHRS and CDR2 is YFSETQ. This CDR3 spans 17 amino acids. With 0 bases removed from V and 7 bases from J, the gap between germline ends came to 22 bases. The CDR3 here is CASSLEGESGRVGGYTF. Written as DNA, the CDR3 is TGCGCCAGCAGCTTGGAGGGGGAAAGTGGAAGAGTCGGTGGCTACACCTTC.

This rearrangement joins TRBV7-9 to TRBJ2-5; TRBD1 agrees at 12 bases. Germline-derived CDR1 and CDR2 are SEHNR and FQNEAQ (reference sequence). V dropped 5 bases and J dropped 4; count of bases not matched to a gene: 8. This CDR3 is 16 amino acids long. CDR3 residues: CASSPRDRGRRETQYF. The CDR3 nucleotides read TGTGCCAGCAGCCCCCGGGACAGGGGGCGCCGAGAGACCCAGTACTTC.

The rearrangement links TRBV6-4 to TRBJ2-7; 7 positions match TRBD1. Germline values: CDR1 MRHNA, CDR2 SNTAGT. The CDR3 extends over 15 amino acids. The trim removed 2 bases at V and 6 bases at J, leaving 10 bases unmatched. Written as DNA, the CDR3 is TGTGCCAGCAGTGACACCCCAAGGGGGCTCTCCGAGCAGTACTTC. Translation: CASSDTPRGLSEQYF.

Comments on this clone: This same CDR3 is encoded by further DNA sequences in the sample. The rearrangement joins TRBV28 to TRBJ1-4; no reliable D call. CDR1 is MDHEN, CDR2 SYDVKM, per germline. CDR3 length equals 14 residues. V lost 5 bases to trimming and J lost 7 bases, with 14 bases between them. The CDR3 sequence is CASSLRRVSEKLFF. The CDR3 DNA follows: TGTGCCAGCAGTCTCCGGAGGGTTAGTGAAAAACTGTTTTTT.

This clone came up once. The chain joins TRBV4-1 to TRBJ2-6; D is unclear. V was clipped by 1 base and J by 0 bases, with 13 bases between them. The CDR3 has 18 amino acids. CDR1 MGHRA and CDR2 YSYEKL come from the germline V gene. CDR3 DNA sequence: TGCGCCAGCAGCCAAGGGGCCAGACTCGTCTCTGGGGCCAACGTCCTGACTTTC. This gives the protein CASSQGARLVSGANVLTF.

Only one count was recorded for this clone. This specimen includes other DNA sequences encoding the same CDR3. V is TRBV7-3 and J is TRBJ2-1; weak D call: TRBD2 (5 bases). The CDR3 sequence is 14 residues long. CDR1 is SGHTA, CDR2 FQGTGA, per germline. V lost 2 bases to trimming and J lost 0 bases, with 5 bases between them. The DNA for the CDR3 is TGTGCCAGCAGCTTACGGGGCTCCTACAATGAGCAGTTCTTC. This sequence encodes CASSLRGSYNEQFF.

The chain carries TRBV7-2 and TRBJ1-5; 7 bases agree with TRBD1. Germline V gene data show CDR1 as SGHTA and CDR2 as FQGNSA. The CDR3 totals 14 residues. V lost 4 bases to trimming and J lost 6 bases; unmatched junction nucleotides: 6. CDR3 DNA: TGTGCCAGCAGCTCTCAGGGGGAGGCTCAGCCCCAGCATTTT. Its protein product is CASSSQGEAQPQHF.

V is TRBV11-2 and J is TRBJ2-5; 8 nucleotides match TRBD2. The CDR3 extends over 16 amino acids. V lost 3 bases to trimming and J lost 5 bases; unmatched junction nucleotides: 11. Germline CDR1 is SGHAT and CDR2 is FQNNGV. Written as DNA, the CDR3 is TGTGCCAGCAGCTTTGCCCCGGCTAGCGGGTACGAGACCCAGTACTTC. Encoded protein: CASSFAPASGYETQYF.

The chain has TRBV28 and TRBJ2-6; no definite D call. Germline CDR1 is MDHEN and CDR2 is SYDVKM. Trimming cost V 7 bases and J 2 bases, with 15 bases left between them. This CDR3 comprises 16 residues. CDR3 in amino acids: CASTQGVIAGANVLTF. As DNA, the CDR3 is TGTGCCAGCACCCAAGGCGTGATAGCTGGGGCCAACGTCCTGACTTTC.